This TCR beta chain derives from a study of CD4+ T cells in melanoma (dated 2022 in TCRdb). Concerning the study at large: Neoantigen-specific CD4+ T cells in human melanoma were investigated in the study.

Overall study results and their limits: The report described a correlation between neoantigen-specific CD4+ T cells and the function of CD8+ T cells, macrophages and B cells. Neoantigen-specific CD4+ T cells in melanoma were reported to show diverse differentiation states.

Donors were patients with melanoma. This clone was found a few times. Its antigen is not yet known. No base-level quality is on record; no much larger clone is a single base apart. Library creation used the immunoSEQ multiplex PCR assay. The source is immuneACCESS, and TCRdb retained only in-frame sequences with V and J called. Part of the clones is not carried over; for the studies checked, unresolved V genes explain less than half of this, and the remainder is unexplained. The sample table shows some 150,000 clones, and about nine tenths are seen once. Clones ranked in the top ten supply approximately 1.4% of the sample. Reading the germline V gene gives CDR1 SGHTS and CDR2 YDEGEE. The CDR3 covers 14 residues, taking in both the cysteine and the phenylalanine. Left in the record is the CDR3 DNA by itself, 42 bases read in frame from the first base. V is reduced by 1 base and J by 7 bases, leaving a spacing of 9 bases between them.

The chain joins TRBV5-8 to TRBJ1-6; a weak D assignment points to TRBD1 (5 bases agree). The clonotype comes from a human donor with melanoma. CDR3 region: CASSLYWGNSPLHF. The nucleotide sequence is TGTGCCAGCAGCTTGTACTGGGGGAATTCACCCCTCCACTTT.